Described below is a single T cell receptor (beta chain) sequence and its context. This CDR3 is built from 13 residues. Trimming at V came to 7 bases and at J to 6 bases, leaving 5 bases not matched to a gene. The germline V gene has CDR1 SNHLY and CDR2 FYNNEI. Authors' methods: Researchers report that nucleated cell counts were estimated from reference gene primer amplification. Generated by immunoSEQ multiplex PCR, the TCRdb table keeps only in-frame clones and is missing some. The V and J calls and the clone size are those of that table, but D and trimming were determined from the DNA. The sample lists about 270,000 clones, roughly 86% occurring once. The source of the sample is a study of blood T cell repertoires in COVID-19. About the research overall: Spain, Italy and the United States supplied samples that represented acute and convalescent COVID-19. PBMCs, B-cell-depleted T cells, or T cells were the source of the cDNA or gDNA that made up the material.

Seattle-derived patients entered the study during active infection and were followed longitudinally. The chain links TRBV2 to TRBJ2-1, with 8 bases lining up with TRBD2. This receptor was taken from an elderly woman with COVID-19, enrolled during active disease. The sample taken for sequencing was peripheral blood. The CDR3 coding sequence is TGTGCCAGCAAGGCTAGCGGGCCCAATGAGCAGTTCTTC. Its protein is CASKASGPNEQFF.